One T cell receptor beta chain is described in this entry. Its antigen is not identified. Profiled with immunoSEQ multiplex PCR; TCRdb holds only in-frame clones, not every one. This sample yields some 110,000 clones, of which approximately 88% are seen a single time; about 1.8% belongs to the top ten. It was the approximately 120-subject validation cohort, separate from the approximately 620-subject first cohort, to which the donors belonged. This sample was included in a study of cytomegalovirus exposure and HLA in healthy donors. Points from the study as a whole: Reports indicated that the classifier achieved high specificity and sensitivity in diagnosing cytomegalovirus status. Whilst most TCR sequences proved rare, a subset of public TCRs occurred across many donors.

The TCR comes from a young man in good health and CMV-seronegative. Sequences were obtained from PBMCs.

The CDR3 DNA sequence: TGTGCCAGCAGCTGGGAGTCAGGTGTTTATGGCTACACCTTC. Translated, it gives CASSWESGVYGYTF. This chain uses TRBV5-4 with TRBJ1-2; no firm D call. V lost 3 bases, J lost 5 bases, and 14 bases lay in between. Germline V gene lookup returns CDR1 SGHNT and CDR2 YYREEE (reference sequence). The CDR3 is made up of 14 amino acids.